The 22 T cell receptor beta chains below come from one sample, sequenced in a study of blood T cells in healthy people across ages (dated by TCRdb to between 2014 and 2017). The library was prepared using 5' RACE. Sequencing took place on an Illumina HiSeq 2500. The second PCR ran for about 6 to 12 cycles and used a J-beta primer mix along with a sample-barcoded 5' primer. The public reads were reprocessed in TCRdb via fastp at Q25 and MiXCR, keeping in-frame beta chains. CDR3 protein duplicates are merged, each entry listing the most common genes and DNA. Across this sample there are hundreds of thousands of distinct CDR3 sequences, with approximately 30% seen only once. Around a sixth of the sample comes from the top ten. Sequenced input: blood. These receptors were collected from an elderly woman in good health.

The chain is built from TRBV20-1 and TRBJ2-7; D perhaps matches TRBD1 (6 bases). Germline lookup yields CDR1 DFQATT and CDR2 SNEGSKA (reference sequence). There are 13 residues in the CDR3. Trimming left V 6 bases short and J 2 bases short, with 14 bases between. The CDR3: CSATRDITYEQYF. CDR3 DNA: TGCAGTGCGACCCGGGACATTACCTACGAGCAGTACTTC.

This clonotype was found once. One end of the junction fails to match germline, which may point to a read error. The J gene is TRBJ2-3, the V gene TRBV12-3 or TRBV12-4, with D uncertain. The CDR3 extends over 12 amino acids. The CDR3 spells CASSIQADMQYF. Here the CDR3 DNA reads TGTGCCAGCAGCATTCAAGCAGATATGCAGTATTTT.

The gene calls are TRBV6-1 and TRBJ1-1; D call uncertain. V shed 2 bases and J shed 7 bases, with 11 bases lying between them. CDR1 is MNHNS, CDR2 SASEGT, per germline. The CDR3 spans 13 residues. CDR3 in amino acids: CASSEIRIYEAFF. In nucleotides, the CDR3 is TGTGCCAGCAGTGAAATCAGGATTTATGAAGCTTTCTTT.

This clonotype was observed many times. The chain links TRBV6-6 to TRBJ1-6; 9 bases are shared with TRBD1. The CDR3 contains 15 residues. Unmatched junction bases numbered 5, after V lost 3 bases and J lost 8 bases. Per the germline V gene, CDR1 is MNHNY and CDR2 is SVGAGI (reference sequence). Here the CDR3 reads CASSYSGQGDSPLHF. DNA of the CDR3: TGTGCCAGCAGTTATTCGGGACAGGGTGATTCACCCCTCCACTTT.

V gene TRBV20-1 combines with J gene TRBJ1-2; 7 positions match TRBD1. The CDR3 is made up of 14 amino acids. V shed 0 bases, J shed 8 bases, and the junction held 9 bases outside the gene matches. Germline CDR1 is DFQATT and CDR2 is SNEGSKA (reference sequence). The CDR3 DNA reads TGCAGTGCTAGAGATCTCGACAGGGCGGAGGGCTACACCTTC. This encodes CSARDLDRAEGYTF.

A note on this clonotype: A junction end diverges from the germline sequence, so it may reflect a read error. J is TRBJ2-3 and V is TRBV27; 11 bases are a match to TRBD2. The germline V gene has CDR1 MNHEY and CDR2 SMNVEV (reference sequence). The CDR3 extends over 16 amino acids. The CDR3 reads CVSRLAGRASTDTQYF. Here the CDR3 DNA reads TGTGTCAGCAGACTAGCGGGGCGGGCTAGCACAGATACGCAGTATTTT.

The V call is TRBV4-3, the J call TRBJ2-2, with D unclear. The CDR3 sequence is 15 residues long. CDR1 is LGHNA, CDR2 YSLEER, per germline. The V end lost 1 base, the J end lost 5 bases, and 11 bases lay between the germline ends. The CDR3, as DNA: TGCGCCAGCAGCCAAGCAGCCCAAGGGACCGGGGAGCTGTTTTTT. Amino acid sequence: CASSQAAQGTGELFF.

Notes on this clonotype: A much more abundant neighbour one base away suggests this may be a read error. The rearrangement links TRBV29-1 to TRBJ1-2; 7 nucleotides align to TRBD1. CDR3 length: 10 residues. With V trimmed by 8 bases and J by 7 bases, 4 bases remained unmatched. Germline lookup yields CDR1 SQVTM and CDR2 ANQGSEA. The CDR3 here is CSIDRAGYTF. The DNA for the CDR3 is TGCAGCATAGACAGGGCTGGCTACACCTTC.

About this clonotype itself: A clone one base away is much larger, so this may be a read error. The chain uses TRBV6-6 and TRBJ1-2; D not certain. Germline V CDR1 and CDR2: MNHNY, SVGAGI (reference sequence). This CDR3 spans 11 amino acids. DNA for the CDR3: TGTACCAGCAGTCACGACCCTGGCTACACCTTC. Protein sequence: CTSSHDPGYTF.

The rearrangement uses TRBV7-9 and TRBJ2-6, with D tentatively TRBD1 (5 bases). CDR1 and CDR2 (germline): SEHNR, FQNEAQ (reference sequence). The CDR3 is 13 amino acids. V lost 10 bases to trimming and J lost 4 bases, with 11 bases between them. The CDR3 sequence: CATSTAGANVLTF. The CDR3 nucleotides are TGTGCCACCTCGACAGCCGGGGCCAACGTCCTGACTTTC.

In its sample, this clonotype was seen many times. Here the CDR3 DNA reads TGCAGTGCTCAAATACGGGCTGATTATAATTCACCCCTCCACTTT. Translation: CSAQIRADYNSPLHF. The chain combines TRBV20-1 with TRBJ1-6; D call uncertain. V lost 5 bases to trimming and J lost 4 bases, with 15 bases between them. In germline, CDR1 is DFQATT, CDR2 SNEGSKA (reference sequence). This CDR3 is built from 15 residues.

As regards this clonotype: This could be a read error, since a much larger clone is one nucleotide away. V and J are TRBV20-1 and TRBJ1-3, with 9 positions matching TRBD1. The CDR3 is made up of 12 amino acids. The germline gives CDR1 DFQATT, CDR2 SNEGSKA (reference sequence). The CDR3 region has the DNA TGCAGCGCATGGGACAGGGACCACACCAAATATTTT. Amino acid sequence: CSAWDRDHTKYF.

The rearrangement uses TRBV18 and TRBJ1-1; TRBD1 agrees at 7 bases. In germline, CDR1 is KGHSH, CDR2 LQKENI. V gave up 5 bases and J gave up 0 bases; unmatched junction bases: 9. This CDR3 comprises 16 residues. The CDR3 sequence is CASSSPGTAMNTEAFF. The DNA for the CDR3 is TGTGCCAGCTCATCTCCCGGGACAGCGATGAACACTGAAGCTTTCTTT.

This clonotype was detected ten times or more. The chain recombines TRBV28 with TRBJ2-3, with TRBD2 matching 9 bases. Germline V gene data show CDR1 as MDHEN and CDR2 as SYDVKM. The ends lost 5 bases at V and 5 bases at J; junction bases unmatched: 11. This CDR3 spans 16 amino acids. As DNA, the CDR3 is TGTGCCAGCAGTACCGCTTTAGCGGGGGTGGGAGATACGCAGTATTTT. Protein product: CASSTALAGVGDTQYF.

The genes are TRBV6-1 and TRBJ2-2; D tentatively reads TRBD1 or TRBD2 (5 bases each). CDR3 length: 14 amino acids. V lost 7 bases and J 0 bases, leaving 9 bases between the germline ends. Germline V CDR1 and CDR2: MNHNS, SASEGT. CDR3 sequence: CASKRGANTGELFF. The CDR3 bases are TGTGCCAGCAAGAGGGGAGCGAACACCGGGGAGCTGTTTTTT.

This chain joins TRBV20-1 and TRBJ2-7, with D perhaps given as TRBD1 or TRBD2 (5 bases each). CDR3 size: 16 residues. Germline lookup yields CDR1 DFQATT and CDR2 SNEGSKA (reference sequence). Trimming left V 1 base short and J 4 bases short, with 20 bases between. The CDR3 is CSARVRRAGSRYEQYF. For the CDR3, the DNA is TGCAGTGCTAGAGTTCGTAGGGCAGGGAGTAGGTACGAGCAGTACTTC.

V is TRBV11-2 and J is TRBJ2-1; D remains unclear. Trimming left V 4 bases short and J 4 bases short, with 8 bases between. This CDR3 is 13 amino acids long. CDR1 is SGHAT and CDR2 is FQNNGV in the germline V gene. CDR3 sequence reads: CASSSPMYNEQFF. CDR3 coding DNA: TGTGCCAGCAGCTCACCTATGTACAATGAGCAGTTCTTC. Looking up the rest from reference TRBV11-2 and TRBJ2-1 gives the full variable domain: EAGVAQSPRYKIIEKRQSVAFWCNPISGHATLYWYQQILGQGPKLLIQFQNNGVVDDSQLPKDRFSAERLKGVDSTLKIQPAKLEDSAVYLCASSSPMYNEQFFGPGTRLTVL.

This clonotype was detected only a few times. This may be a read error: a much more frequent sequence differs by one nucleotide. The chain links TRBV5-5 to TRBJ1-2; D ambiguous. Trimming left V 4 bases short and J 3 bases short, with 16 bases between. The CDR3 is 15 residues long. Germline CDR1 reads SGHKS; CDR2 reads YYEKEE (reference sequence). CDR3 residues: CASSPTGGIDYGYTF. The CDR3 DNA follows: TGTGCCAGCAGCCCGACGGGCGGAATTGACTATGGCTACACCTTC.

This clonotype was picked up a small number of times. This may stem from a read error, because a much larger clone lies one nucleotide away. The chain links TRBV5-1 to TRBJ2-7; 7 bases line up with TRBD1. The CDR3 has 15 residues. Germline trimming cut 4 bases from V and 6 bases from J; bases unmatched to any gene: 13. Germline V lookup: CDR1 SGHRS, CDR2 YFSETQ. The CDR3 region has the DNA TGCGCCAGCAGCAACCCTGGGACAGACCGGGGCGAGCAGTACTTC. Translated: CASSNPGTDRGEQYF.

This clonotype was counted at least ten times. This sequence joins TRBV20-1 and TRBJ1-5; unclear D gene. The CDR3 consists of 12 residues. The germline V gene encodes CDR1 DFQATT and CDR2 SNEGSKA (reference sequence). Trimming cost V 0 bases and J 4 bases, with 4 bases left between them. CDR3 nucleotide sequence: TGCAGTGCTAGAGACATAAATCAGCCCCAGCATTTT. Its translation: CSARDINQPQHF.

V and J are TRBV9 and TRBJ1-1; 8 bases align to TRBD1. Germline loops: CDR1 SGDLS, CDR2 YYNGEE. Trimming took 1 base from V and 3 from J; bases not matched to a gene: 11. The CDR3 consists of 17 residues. CDR3 region: CASSVNFRGQEDTEAFF. CDR3 DNA: TGTGCCAGCAGCGTAAATTTTCGGGGACAGGAGGACACTGAAGCTTTCTTT.

In its sample, this clonotype was seen a few times. This may stem from a read error, because a much larger clone lies one nucleotide away. The chain uses TRBV5-1 and TRBJ2-1, with D perhaps being TRBD1 or TRBD2 (6 bases each). With the DNA end fitting TRBJ2-7 better, the J assignment may be wrong. Germline V gives CDR1 SGHRS, CDR2 YFSETQ. The CDR3 is 14 amino acids. CDR3 residues: CASSTGAPYNEQYF. In nucleotides, the CDR3 is TGCGCCAGCAGTACGGGGGCCCCCTACAATGAGCAGTACTTC.